Listed below are T cell receptor beta chains from one sample, sequenced in a study of cytomegalovirus exposure and HLA in healthy donors. Some clones are missing from TCRdb's copy, which holds only in-frame ones; the method was immunoSEQ multiplex PCR. The sample contains some 59,000 clones, roughly 89% of which appear only once. The sample taken for sequencing was PBMCs. The source of these receptors is a woman younger than 35 in good health and CMV-seronegative. CDR3s include the opening cysteine and the closing phenylalanine or tryptophan. The D gene is left open where the match is weak. Size is omitted from some rows. Given values are once, few, many or a class for expanded clones.

J gene,D gene,clone size,V gene,CDR3 protein,CDR3 DNA
TRBJ1-1,TRBD1,.,TRBV19,CASEPGQGNTEAFF,TGTGCCAGCGAGCCCGGACAGGGGAACACTGAAGCTTTCTTT
TRBJ1-4,TRBD1,.,TRBV6-1,CASSDRDRLNEKLFF,TGTGCCAGCAGTGACCGGGACAGACTTAATGAAAAACTGTTTTTT
TRBJ2-5,.,.,TRBV13,CASSLPGTDQETQYF,TGTGCCAGCAGCTTACCCGGGACTGACCAAGAGACCCAGTACTTC
TRBJ1-5,.,.,TRBV7-3,CASSFQGQPQHF,TGTGCCAGCAGCTTTCAGGGTCAGCCCCAGCATTTT
TRBJ2-3,TRBD1,.,TRBV5-8,CASSPGTGGTDTQYF,TGTGCCAGCAGCCCCGGGACAGGGGGAACAGATACGCAGTATTTT
TRBJ2-3,TRBD2,.,TRBV10-3,CAISETRTSGNTDTQYF,TGTGCCATCAGTGAGACCAGGACTAGCGGGAACACAGATACGCAGTATTTT
TRBJ1-1,.,.,TRBV14,CASSQVRNTEAFF,TGTGCCAGCAGCCAAGTGCGGAACACTGAAGCTTTCTTT
TRBJ1-1,.,.,TRBV29-1,CSVGLTVLNTEAFF,TGCAGCGTTGGGCTGACAGTCCTGAACACTGAAGCTTTCTTT
TRBJ2-7,.,.,TRBV7-2,CASRPDNSYEQYF,TGTGCCAGCAGACCGGACAACTCCTACGAGCAGTACTTC
TRBJ2-3,.,.,TRBV6-6,CASRPRYSTDTQYF,TGTGCCAGCAGACCCAGATACAGCACAGATACGCAGTATTTT
TRBJ1-2,TRBD1,.,TRBV6-5,CASSYQGAGYGYTF,TGTGCCAGCAGTTACCAGGGGGCGGGCTATGGCTACACCTTC
TRBJ2-3,TRBD1,.,TRBV27,CASSLSGQGGTDTQYF,TGTGCCAGCAGTTTATCGGGACAGGGTGGTACAGATACGCAGTATTTT
TRBJ1-3,.,.,TRBV19,CASRPTGYSGNTIYF,TGTGCCAGTAGACCGACAGGCTACTCTGGAAACACCATATATTTT
TRBJ1-1,.,.,TRBV2,CASSPQERQAMNTEAFF,TGTGCCAGCAGTCCCCAGGAGAGACAGGCGATGAACACTGAAGCTTTCTTT
TRBJ1-2,TRBD1,.,TRBV11-2,CASSLGTGVGGYTF,TGTGCCAGCAGCTTAGGGACAGGGGTTGGGGGCTACACCTTC
TRBJ2-1,TRBD2,.,TRBV6-1,CASSDSGVEQFF,TGTGCCAGCAGTGATAGCGGGGTTGAGCAGTTCTTC
TRBJ1-2,.,.,TRBV6-6,CASSYPGQNGYTF,TGTGCCAGCAGTTACCCCGGACAGAATGGCTACACCTTC
TRBJ1-5,TRBD1,.,TRBV5-1,CASSGNDRESGYSNQPQHF,TGCGCCAGCAGCGGAAACGACAGGGAATCGGGTTATAGCAATCAGCCCCAGCATTTT
TRBJ2-3,TRBD2,.,TRBV4-2,CASSQVGTRTNTDTQYF,TGTGCCAGCAGCCAAGTAGGGACTAGGACCAACACAGATACGCAGTATTTT
TRBJ2-5,TRBD2,once,TRBV19,CASSSRGGQETQYF,TGTGCCAGTAGTAGCCGGGGGGGACAAGAGACCCAGTACTTC
TRBJ2-7,TRBD1,once,TRBV28,CASKRGGSLGEQYF,TGTGCCAGCAAACGAGGGGGCAGCCTCGGGGAGCAGTACTTC
TRBJ2-7,TRBD1,.,TRBV30,CASWDREPYEQYF,TGTGCCTCATGGGACAGGGAACCCTACGAGCAGTACTTC
TRBJ2-1,TRBD1,.,TRBV11-2,CASSRPEGAEQFF,TGTGCCAGCAGCCGACCAGAGGGGGCTGAGCAGTTCTTC
TRBJ1-4,.,.,TRBV29-1,CSVTDPLGEKLFF,TGCAGCGTTACAGACCCCCTTGGGGAAAAACTGTTTTTT
TRBJ1-1,.,.,TRBV28,CASSPGGKDTEAFF,TGTGCCAGCAGCCCGGGGGGGAAGGACACTGAAGCTTTCTTT
TRBJ2-7,.,.,TRBV6-5,CASMTGTRKSYEQYF,TGTGCCAGTATGACCGGGACAAGGAAGTCCTACGAGCAGTACTTC
TRBJ2-7,TRBD1,.,TRBV6-5,CASSRPGQGAYEQYF,TGTGCCAGCAGCCGACCCGGACAGGGGGCCTACGAGCAGTACTTC
TRBJ1-1,TRBD1,.,TRBV5-8,CASSLGRTGVTEAFF,TGTGCCAGCAGCCTGGGTCGGACAGGGGTCACTGAAGCTTTCTTT
TRBJ1-2,.,.,TRBV6-1,CASAGRENYGYTF,TGTGCCAGCGCGGGGCGGGAGAACTATGGCTACACCTTC
TRBJ1-1,.,.,TRBV5-4,CASTLGAGTEAFF,TGTGCCAGCACCCTTGGGGCAGGGACTGAAGCTTTCTTT
TRBJ1-2,TRBD1,.,TRBV6-5,CASSLQGNGYTF,TGTGCCAGCAGCCTACAGGGGAATGGCTACACCTTC
TRBJ1-5,.,.,TRBV28,CASSLPADIPGSNQPQHF,TGTGCCAGCAGTTTACCCGCCGACATCCCTGGGAGCAATCAGCCCCAGCATTTT
TRBJ2-2,.,.,TRBV9,CASSVALLTGELFF,TGTGCCAGCAGCGTAGCCCTACTCACCGGGGAGCTGTTTTTT
TRBJ1-2,.,medium-sized,TRBV5-6,CASSQGGQGNYGYTF,TGTGCCAGCAGCCAGGGAGGGCAGGGTAACTATGGCTACACCTTC
TRBJ1-5,.,.,TRBV27,CASRLHGINSNQPQHF,TGTGCCAGCAGACTACACGGGATAAATAGCAATCAGCCCCAGCATTTT
TRBJ2-1,TRBD2,.,TRBV2,CASSGERGGNEQFF,TGTGCCAGCAGTGGGGAGCGGGGGGGCAATGAGCAGTTCTTC
TRBJ2-2,TRBD2,.,TRBV6-5,CASLTREGRIGELFF,TGTGCCAGCCTGACACGGGAGGGCCGGATCGGGGAGCTGTTTTTT
TRBJ1-4,.,.,TRBV4-2,CASSQRFRAYEKLFF,TGTGCCAGCAGCCAGAGGTTCCGAGCTTATGAAAAACTGTTTTTT
TRBJ1-1,.,.,TRBV7-9,CASSLARGNTEAFF,TGTGCCAGCAGCTTAGCACGGGGAAACACTGAAGCTTTCTTT
TRBJ1-2,.,.,TRBV30,CAWSTGNYGYTF,TGTGCCTGGAGTACAGGGAACTATGGCTACACCTTC
TRBJ1-6,.,.,TRBV30,CAASGLSYNSPLHF,TGTGCCGCCTCCGGACTCTCCTATAATTCACCCCTCCACTTT
TRBJ2-3,.,.,TRBV5-1,CASSLFTGGPPRTDTQYF,TGCGCCAGCAGCTTGTTTACCGGGGGGCCCCCCAGGACAGATACGCAGTATTTT
TRBJ2-1,.,.,TRBV30,CAWSVVFYEQFF,TGTGCCTGGAGTGTTGTCTTCTATGAGCAGTTCTTC
TRBJ2-7,TRBD2,.,TRBV7-2,CASSTRLAGGYEQYF,TGTGCCAGCAGCACACGACTAGCGGGAGGGTACGAGCAGTACTTC
TRBJ1-3,.,.,TRBV5-1,CASRIGVNSGNTIYF,TGCGCCAGCCGCATCGGGGTAAACTCTGGAAACACCATATATTTT
TRBJ2-7,.,.,TRBV21-1,CASSPAVVVGSAYEQYF,TGTGCCAGCAGCCCAGCCGTTGTCGTCGGGAGTGCCTACGAGCAGTACTTC
TRBJ2-1,.,.,TRBV7-8,CASSLETSYNEQFF,TGTGCCAGCAGCTTGGAGACTAGTTACAATGAGCAGTTCTTC
TRBJ1-1,.,.,TRBV7-9,CASSLAGEAFF,TGTGCCAGCAGCTTGGCAGGCGAAGCTTTCTTT
TRBJ2-5,.,.,TRBV5-1,CASSPPDTQETQYF,TGCGCCAGCAGCCCCCCCGACACTCAAGAGACCCAGTACTTC